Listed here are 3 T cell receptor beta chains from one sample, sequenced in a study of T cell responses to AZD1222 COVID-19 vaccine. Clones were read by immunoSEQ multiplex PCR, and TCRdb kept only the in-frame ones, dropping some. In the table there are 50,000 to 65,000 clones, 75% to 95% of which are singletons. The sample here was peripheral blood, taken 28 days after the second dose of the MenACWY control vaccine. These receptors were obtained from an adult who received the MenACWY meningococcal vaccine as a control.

Written as DNA, the CDR3 is TGCGCCAGCAGCTTGGAGGTCACAGATACGCAGTATTTT. Translation: CASSLEVTDTQYF. The chain employs TRBV5-1 and TRBJ2-3, with D unresolved. This CDR3 comprises 13 residues. The ends were cut back, 0 bases at V and 2 bases at J, with 4 bases in the middle. CDR1 and CDR2 (germline): SGHRS, YFSETQ.

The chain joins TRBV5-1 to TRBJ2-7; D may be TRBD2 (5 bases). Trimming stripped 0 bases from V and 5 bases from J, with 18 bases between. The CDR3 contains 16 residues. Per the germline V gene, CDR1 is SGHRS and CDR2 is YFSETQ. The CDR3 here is CASSLVTASQAHEQYF. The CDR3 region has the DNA TGCGCCAGCAGCTTGGTTACGGCTAGCCAGGCCCACGAGCAGTACTTC. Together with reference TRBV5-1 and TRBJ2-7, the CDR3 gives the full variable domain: KAGVTQTPRYLIKTRGQQVTLSCSPISGHRSVSWYQQTPGQGLQFLFEYFSETQRNKGNFPGRFSGRQFSNSRSEMNVSTLELGDSALYLCASSLVTASQAHEQYFGPGTRLTVT.

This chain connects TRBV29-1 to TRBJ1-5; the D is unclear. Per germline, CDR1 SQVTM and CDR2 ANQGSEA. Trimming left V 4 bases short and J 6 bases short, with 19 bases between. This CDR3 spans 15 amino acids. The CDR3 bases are TGCAGCGTTGCGGATGGGGTTCTGGGCGGTCAGCCCCAGCATTTT. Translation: CSVADGVLGGQPQHF.